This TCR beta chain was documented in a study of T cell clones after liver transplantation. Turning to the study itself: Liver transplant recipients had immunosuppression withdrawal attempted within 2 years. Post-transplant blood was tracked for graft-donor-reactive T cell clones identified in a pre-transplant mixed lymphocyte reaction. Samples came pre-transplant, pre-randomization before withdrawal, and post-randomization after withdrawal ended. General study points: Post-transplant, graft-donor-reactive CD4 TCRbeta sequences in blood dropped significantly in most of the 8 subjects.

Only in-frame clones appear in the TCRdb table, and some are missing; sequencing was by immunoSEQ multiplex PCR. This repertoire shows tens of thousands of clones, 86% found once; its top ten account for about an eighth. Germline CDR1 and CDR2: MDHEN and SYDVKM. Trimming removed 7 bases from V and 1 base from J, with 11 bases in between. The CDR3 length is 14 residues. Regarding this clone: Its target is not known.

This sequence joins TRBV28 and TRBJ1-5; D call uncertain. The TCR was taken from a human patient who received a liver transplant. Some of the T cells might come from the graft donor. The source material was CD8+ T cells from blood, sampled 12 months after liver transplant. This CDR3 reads CASTFPPSNQPQHF. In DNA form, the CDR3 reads TGTGCCAGCACTTTCCCCCCCAGCAATCAGCCCCAGCATTTT.